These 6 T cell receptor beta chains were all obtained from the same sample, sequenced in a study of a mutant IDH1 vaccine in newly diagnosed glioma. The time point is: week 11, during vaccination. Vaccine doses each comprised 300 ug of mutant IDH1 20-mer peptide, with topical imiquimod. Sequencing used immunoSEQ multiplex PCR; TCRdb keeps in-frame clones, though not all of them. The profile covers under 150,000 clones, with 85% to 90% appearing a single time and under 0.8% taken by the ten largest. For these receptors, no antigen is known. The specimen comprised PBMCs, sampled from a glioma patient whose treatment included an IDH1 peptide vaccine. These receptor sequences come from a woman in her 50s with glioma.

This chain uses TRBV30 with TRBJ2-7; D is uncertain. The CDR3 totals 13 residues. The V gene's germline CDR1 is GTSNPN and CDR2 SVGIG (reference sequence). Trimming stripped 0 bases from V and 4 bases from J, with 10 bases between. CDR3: CAWSVQLNYEQYF. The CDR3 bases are TGTGCCTGGAGTGTACAACTTAATTACGAGCAGTACTTC.

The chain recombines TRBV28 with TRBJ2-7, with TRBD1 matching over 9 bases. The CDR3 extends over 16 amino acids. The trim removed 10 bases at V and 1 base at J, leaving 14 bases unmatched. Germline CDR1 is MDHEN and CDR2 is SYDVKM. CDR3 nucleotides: TGTGCCACCCAGGGACAGGGTCCCCTATTTTCCTACGAGCAGTACTTC. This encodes CATQGQGPLFSYEQYF.

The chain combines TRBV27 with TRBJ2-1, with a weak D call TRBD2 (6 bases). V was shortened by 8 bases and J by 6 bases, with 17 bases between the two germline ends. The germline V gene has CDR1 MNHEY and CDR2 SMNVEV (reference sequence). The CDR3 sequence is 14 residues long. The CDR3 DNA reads TGTGCCAGCTCCATGCGGGGTGACCTCAATGAGCAGTTCTTC. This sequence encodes CASSMRGDLNEQFF.

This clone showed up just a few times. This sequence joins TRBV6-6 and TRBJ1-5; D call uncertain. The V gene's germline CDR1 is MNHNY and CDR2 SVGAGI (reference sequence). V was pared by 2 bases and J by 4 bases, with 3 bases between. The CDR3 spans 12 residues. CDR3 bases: TGTGCCAGCAGTTACCTTAATCAGCCCCAGCATTTT. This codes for CASSYLNQPQHF.

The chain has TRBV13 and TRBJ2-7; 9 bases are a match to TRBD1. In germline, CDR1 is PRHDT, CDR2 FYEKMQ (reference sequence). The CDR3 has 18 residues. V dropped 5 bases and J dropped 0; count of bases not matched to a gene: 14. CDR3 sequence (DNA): TGTGCCAGCAGCCGCCGGGACAGGGATGCGACCGGCTCCTACGAGCAGTACTTC. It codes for CASSRRDRDATGSYEQYF.

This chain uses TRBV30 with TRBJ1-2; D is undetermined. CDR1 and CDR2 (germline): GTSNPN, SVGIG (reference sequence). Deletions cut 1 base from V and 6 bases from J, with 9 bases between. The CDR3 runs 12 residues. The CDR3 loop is CAWSGTYHGYTF. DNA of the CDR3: TGTGCCTGGAGTGGTACCTACCATGGCTACACCTTC.